These 8 T cell receptor beta chains came from one sample sequenced in a study of T cell responses to AZD1222 COVID-19 vaccine. Measured with immunoSEQ multiplex PCR; TCRdb has only the in-frame clones, and not every one. Of 120,000 to 150,000 clones in the sample, around nine tenths were seen once. The starting material was peripheral blood, obtained 28 days after the second AZD1222 dose. The receptors here all came from an adult who received the AZD1222 COVID-19 vaccine.

The chain employs TRBV10-3 and TRBJ2-7, with D possibly being TRBD2 (5 bases). The CDR3 length is 13 residues. The germline gives CDR1 ENHRY, CDR2 SYGVKD. V lost 2 bases and J lost 3, with 8 bases in between. The CDR3 protein is CAISETTSYEQYF. In DNA form, the CDR3 reads TGTGCCATCAGTGAGACCACTAGCTACGAGCAGTACTTC.

CDR3 nucleotides: TGCGCCAGCAGCCAAGATTCCCCACAGGGGGCGAGCACTGAAGCTTTCTTT. The encoded protein is CASSQDSPQGASTEAFF. This chain joins TRBV4-1 and TRBJ1-1; TRBD1 matches at 9 bases. CDR1 and CDR2 from the germline V gene are MGHRA and YSYEKL. Trimming took 0 bases from V and 4 from J; bases not matched to a gene: 9. The CDR3 runs 17 residues.

The genes are TRBV9 and TRBJ1-5; the D is unclear. The V end lost 3 bases, the J end lost 7 bases, and 14 bases lay between the germline ends. This CDR3 has 14 residues. Germline V CDR1 and CDR2: SGDLS, YYNGEE. CDR3 in amino acids: CASSGGGVGQPQHF. The CDR3 nucleotides read TGTGCCAGCAGCGGTGGCGGGGTCGGACAGCCCCAGCATTTT. Filled out from reference TRBV9 and TRBJ1-5, the complete variable domain reads DSGVTQTPKHLITATGQRVTLRCSPRSGDLSVYWYQQSLDQGLQFLIQYYNGEERAKGNILERFSAQQFPDLHSELNLSSLELGDSALYFCASSGGGVGQPQHFGDGTRLSIL.

The chain joins TRBV19 to TRBJ2-5; D perhaps matches TRBD1 (6 bases). This CDR3 comprises 16 residues. The V gene lost 3 bases and the J gene lost 5 bases, with 19 bases spanning the gap. Germline V lookup: CDR1 LNHDA, CDR2 SQIVND (reference sequence). CDR3 DNA sequence: TGTGCCAGTAGTATGGTGTCAGGGGTGGTCGGCGAGACCCAGTACTTC. Encoded protein: CASSMVSGVVGETQYF.

Written as DNA, the CDR3 is TGTGCCAGCAGTTCGCCCGGGACAGCCTCCCACCTCACCGGGGAGCTGTTTTTT. It encodes CASSSPGTASHLTGELFF. V and J are TRBV28 and TRBJ2-2, with 7 bases lining up with TRBD1. The V and J ends lost 4 bases and 4 bases, in that order; junction bases with no gene match: 15. This CDR3 contains 18 residues. Germline loops: CDR1 MDHEN, CDR2 SYDVKM.

The V and J genes are TRBV6-2 or TRBV6-3 and TRBJ2-1; tentatively, D is TRBD2 (5 bases). CDR1 and CDR2 (germline): MNHEY, SVGEGT. V was shortened by 4 bases and J by 5 bases, with 21 bases between the two germline ends. This CDR3 comprises 17 residues. CDR3 in DNA: TGTGCCAGCAGTTCCCCCCCAGAGGCGGGTATCAACAATGAGCAGTTCTTC. Its protein is CASSSPPEAGINNEQFF.

The V and J genes are TRBV19 and TRBJ2-7; 11 nucleotides line up with TRBD1. V lost 5 bases and J lost 3; bases outside the gene matches: 0. The CDR3 totals 13 residues. Germline CDR1 and CDR2: LNHDA and SQIVND (reference sequence). The CDR3 spells CASSGTGGYEQYF. The CDR3 DNA follows: TGTGCCAGTAGTGGGACAGGGGGCTACGAGCAGTACTTC.

J is TRBJ1-3 and V is TRBV7-2; D is ambiguous. CDR1 and CDR2 (germline): SGHTA, FQGNSA. The CDR3 totals 14 residues. Trimming left V 4 bases short and J 0 bases short, with 7 bases between. Written as DNA, the CDR3 is TGTGCCAGCAGCTGGGCAAGCTCTGGAAACACCATATATTTT. Amino acid sequence: CASSWASSGNTIYF.